This is a list of T cell receptor beta chains from one sample in a study of radiation and T cells in renal cell carcinoma. Measured with immunoSEQ multiplex PCR; TCRdb has only the in-frame clones, and not every one. The data hold 100,000 or so clones, with 86% observed a single time. Specimen: blood, collected from a patient whose treatment included radiotherapy and nephrectomy. The receptors were gathered from a man between 45 and 60 years old with renal cell carcinoma. Each CDR3 is given with its conserved first and last residue. Each record gives: J gene, D gene, V gene, clone size, CDR3 protein, CDR3 DNA. A D gene is named only where the DNA matches it firmly. Size tells how often a clone was seen (once, few, many) or the class of an expanded clone, and some rows leave it out.

j_call: TRBJ1-5; d_call: NA; v_call: TRBV6-1; clone_size: many; cdr3_aa: CASSEGSVDNQPQHF; cdr3_nt: TGTGCCAGCAGTGAAGGGTCAGTAGACAATCAGCCCCAGCATTTT
j_call: TRBJ2-7; d_call: TRBD1; v_call: TRBV7-2; clone_size: NA; cdr3_aa: CASSLMGQGRGEQYF; cdr3_nt: TGTGCCAGCAGCTTAATGGGACAGGGGAGGGGCGAGCAGTACTTC
j_call: TRBJ2-1; d_call: TRBD2; v_call: TRBV4-2; clone_size: once; cdr3_aa: CASSQAMGGLAGTTYNEQFF; cdr3_nt: TGTGCCAGCAGCCAAGCCATGGGTGGGCTAGCGGGAACCACCTACAATGAGCAGTTCTTC
j_call: TRBJ2-1; d_call: TRBD2; v_call: TRBV5-4; clone_size: NA; cdr3_aa: CASSPGLANEQFF; cdr3_nt: TGTGCCAGCAGCCCGGGACTAGCCAATGAGCAGTTCTTC
j_call: TRBJ1-1; d_call: NA; v_call: TRBV19; clone_size: NA; cdr3_aa: CASRIREMNTEAFF; cdr3_nt: TGTGCCAGTAGGATCAGGGAAATGAACACTGAAGCTTTCTTT
j_call: TRBJ1-4; d_call: NA; v_call: TRBV18; clone_size: NA; cdr3_aa: CASSRAGTTNEKLFF; cdr3_nt: TGTGCCAGCTCACGGGCGGGTACGACTAATGAAAAACTGTTTTTT
j_call: TRBJ1-2; d_call: TRBD1; v_call: TRBV7-8; clone_size: NA; cdr3_aa: CASSLGRTGGGYTF; cdr3_nt: TGTGCCAGCAGCTTAGGGCGGACAGGGGGAGGCTACACCTTC
j_call: TRBJ2-7; d_call: TRBD2; v_call: TRBV7-9; clone_size: NA; cdr3_aa: CASSLGAGGSLSYEQYF; cdr3_nt: TGTGCCAGCAGCTTAGGGGCGGGAGGCTCCCTCTCCTACGAGCAGTACTTC
j_call: TRBJ2-7; d_call: NA; v_call: TRBV11-2; clone_size: NA; cdr3_aa: CASSLVGPEEQYF; cdr3_nt: TGTGCCAGCAGCTTAGTAGGACCGGAAGAGCAGTACTTC
j_call: TRBJ2-1; d_call: NA; v_call: TRBV10-2; clone_size: NA; cdr3_aa: CASEDIRNEQFF; cdr3_nt: TGCGCCAGCGAAGACATCAGAAATGAGCAGTTCTTC
j_call: TRBJ2-7; d_call: TRBD1; v_call: TRBV18; clone_size: NA; cdr3_aa: CASSPAGGHYEQYF; cdr3_nt: TGTGCCAGCTCACCCGCAGGGGGCCACTACGAGCAGTACTTC
j_call: TRBJ2-3; d_call: TRBD2; v_call: TRBV18; clone_size: NA; cdr3_aa: CASSPPGGGATPDTQYF; cdr3_nt: TGTGCCAGCTCACCACCGGGCGGGGGGGCCACCCCAGATACGCAGTATTTT
j_call: TRBJ2-5; d_call: NA; v_call: TRBV7-2; clone_size: NA; cdr3_aa: CASSPSWGQETQYF; cdr3_nt: TGTGCCAGCAGCCCGTCCTGGGGTCAAGAGACCCAGTACTTC
j_call: TRBJ2-3; d_call: NA; v_call: TRBV11-3; clone_size: once; cdr3_aa: CASSPQNRDTQYF; cdr3_nt: TGTGCCAGCAGCCCGCAGAACCGCGATACGCAGTATTTT
j_call: TRBJ2-7; d_call: TRBD1; v_call: TRBV5-1; clone_size: NA; cdr3_aa: CASRYGQEEDEQYF; cdr3_nt: TGCGCCAGCAGATATGGACAGGAGGAGGACGAGCAGTACTTC
j_call: TRBJ2-7; d_call: TRBD1; v_call: TRBV6-1; clone_size: NA; cdr3_aa: CASRAGTGGKVQYF; cdr3_nt: TGTGCCAGCAGGGCCGGGACAGGGGGAAAGGTGCAGTACTTC
j_call: TRBJ1-6; d_call: NA; v_call: TRBV4-3; clone_size: NA; cdr3_aa: CASSQVGGSGSPLHF; cdr3_nt: TGCGCCAGCAGCCAAGTGGGGGGGTCGGGCTCACCCCTCCACTTT
j_call: TRBJ2-1; d_call: TRBD2; v_call: TRBV28; clone_size: few; cdr3_aa: CASRVAGDPYNEQFF; cdr3_nt: TGTGCCAGCAGAGTAGCGGGAGACCCCTACAATGAGCAGTTCTTC
j_call: TRBJ1-3; d_call: NA; v_call: TRBV5-1; clone_size: once; cdr3_aa: CASSYAGSAGNTIYF; cdr3_nt: TGCGCCAGCAGTTATGCAGGGAGCGCTGGAAACACCATATATTTT
j_call: TRBJ2-2; d_call: TRBD2; v_call: TRBV7-3; clone_size: NA; cdr3_aa: CASSLFPGGNTGELFF; cdr3_nt: TGTGCCAGCAGCTTATTCCCGGGGGGGAACACCGGGGAGCTGTTTTTT
j_call: TRBJ2-1; d_call: NA; v_call: TRBV28; clone_size: NA; cdr3_aa: CASRRTQGDNEQFF; cdr3_nt: TGTGCCAGCAGGCGAACACAAGGAGACAATGAGCAGTTCTTC
j_call: TRBJ1-1; d_call: NA; v_call: TRBV6-5; clone_size: NA; cdr3_aa: CASSFTMAVNTEAFF; cdr3_nt: TGTGCCAGCAGTTTTACGATGGCTGTGAACACTGAAGCTTTCTTT
j_call: TRBJ1-2; d_call: NA; v_call: TRBV11-2; clone_size: once; cdr3_aa: CASSRGPTDYGYTF; cdr3_nt: TGTGCCAGCAGCAGGGGCCCCACTGACTATGGCTACACCTTC
j_call: TRBJ1-2; d_call: NA; v_call: TRBV28; clone_size: NA; cdr3_aa: CASSLGAGTYGYTF; cdr3_nt: TGTGCCAGCAGTTTGGGGGCAGGGACTTATGGCTACACCTTC
j_call: TRBJ1-1; d_call: NA; v_call: TRBV6-5; clone_size: few; cdr3_aa: CASSPGRANTEAFF; cdr3_nt: TGTGCCAGCAGCCCCGGACGGGCGAACACTGAAGCTTTCTTT
j_call: TRBJ2-5; d_call: NA; v_call: TRBV5-7; clone_size: NA; cdr3_aa: CASSFTGRGETQYF; cdr3_nt: TGTGCCAGCAGCTTTACAGGTCGCGGGGAGACCCAGTACTTC
j_call: TRBJ2-5; d_call: TRBD1; v_call: TRBV5-4; clone_size: NA; cdr3_aa: CASSLRTGVRETQYF; cdr3_nt: TGTGCCAGCAGCCTACGGACAGGGGTGAGGGAGACCCAGTACTTC
j_call: TRBJ1-5; d_call: NA; v_call: TRBV19; clone_size: NA; cdr3_aa: CASSKPQGNQPQHF; cdr3_nt: TGTGCCAGTAGTAAGCCCCAGGGAAATCAGCCCCAGCATTTT
j_call: TRBJ2-2; d_call: NA; v_call: TRBV29-1; clone_size: NA; cdr3_aa: CSAQQRNTGELFF; cdr3_nt: TGCAGCGCCCAGCAACGGAACACCGGGGAGCTGTTTTTT
j_call: TRBJ1-5; d_call: TRBD1; v_call: TRBV18; clone_size: NA; cdr3_aa: CASSPRIDRAGQPQHF; cdr3_nt: TGTGCCAGCTCACCACGAATCGACAGGGCCGGGCAGCCCCAGCATTTT
j_call: TRBJ1-2; d_call: NA; v_call: TRBV5-4; clone_size: NA; cdr3_aa: CASSPGTWEAGIYGYTF; cdr3_nt: TGTGCCAGCAGCCCAGGGACCTGGGAGGCGGGTATCTATGGCTACACCTTC
j_call: TRBJ1-6; d_call: NA; v_call: TRBV19; clone_size: NA; cdr3_aa: CASRDQTVAYNSPLHF; cdr3_nt: TGTGCCAGTAGGGACCAGACAGTAGCCTATAATTCACCCCTCCACTTT
j_call: TRBJ2-2; d_call: TRBD1; v_call: TRBV7-9; clone_size: NA; cdr3_aa: CASSTGVRELFF; cdr3_nt: TGTGCCAGCAGCACAGGGGTAAGGGAGCTGTTTTTT
j_call: TRBJ2-3; d_call: TRBD1; v_call: TRBV19; clone_size: NA; cdr3_aa: CASSPQGAFGDTQYF; cdr3_nt: TGTGCCAGTAGCCCACAGGGGGCCTTTGGAGATACGCAGTATTTT
j_call: TRBJ2-7; d_call: TRBD2; v_call: TRBV5-4; clone_size: once; cdr3_aa: CASSKRESKEQYF; cdr3_nt: TGTGCCAGCAGCAAGCGGGAGTCAAAAGAGCAGTACTTC
j_call: TRBJ1-2; d_call: NA; v_call: TRBV6-6; clone_size: once; cdr3_aa: CASMRERLYGYTF; cdr3_nt: TGTGCCAGCATGAGGGAGAGGCTCTATGGCTACACCTTC
j_call: TRBJ2-1; d_call: NA; v_call: TRBV4-2; clone_size: NA; cdr3_aa: CASSQDSSATYNEQFF; cdr3_nt: TGTGCCAGCAGCCAAGACTCTAGCGCTACCTACAATGAGCAGTTCTTC
j_call: TRBJ1-2; d_call: TRBD1; v_call: TRBV5-4; clone_size: NA; cdr3_aa: CASSLRQGDYGYTF; cdr3_nt: TGTGCCAGCAGCTTGAGACAGGGTGACTATGGCTACACCTTC
j_call: TRBJ2-3; d_call: NA; v_call: TRBV6-1; clone_size: NA; cdr3_aa: CASTSQEATDTQYF; cdr3_nt: TGTGCCAGCACCTCGCAGGAGGCCACAGATACGCAGTATTTT
j_call: TRBJ1-5; d_call: NA; v_call: TRBV5-1; clone_size: NA; cdr3_aa: CASSLSGDSNQPQHF; cdr3_nt: TGCGCCAGCAGCTTAAGCGGGGATAGCAATCAGCCCCAGCATTTT
j_call: TRBJ2-7; d_call: NA; v_call: TRBV27; clone_size: NA; cdr3_aa: CASSLTGTTYEQYF; cdr3_nt: TGTGCCAGCAGTTTAACAGGTACGACCTACGAGCAGTACTTC
j_call: TRBJ1-1; d_call: NA; v_call: TRBV10-3; clone_size: NA; cdr3_aa: CAVATGNTEAFF; cdr3_nt: TGTGCCGTCGCCACAGGAAACACTGAAGCTTTCTTT
j_call: TRBJ2-7; d_call: NA; v_call: TRBV9; clone_size: NA; cdr3_aa: CASSETINSYEQYF; cdr3_nt: TGTGCCAGCAGCGAGACTATCAACTCCTACGAGCAGTACTTC
j_call: TRBJ2-1; d_call: TRBD1; v_call: TRBV6-1; clone_size: few; cdr3_aa: CASSERDRAYNEQFF; cdr3_nt: TGTGCCAGCAGTGAGCGGGACAGGGCCTACAATGAGCAGTTCTTC
j_call: TRBJ2-3; d_call: NA; v_call: TRBV18; clone_size: NA; cdr3_aa: CASSPVRSAVADTQYF; cdr3_nt: TGTGCCAGCTCACCAGTCCGGAGTGCGGTCGCAGATACGCAGTATTTT
j_call: TRBJ1-4; d_call: NA; v_call: TRBV28; clone_size: NA; cdr3_aa: CASRATGSNEKLFF; cdr3_nt: TGTGCCAGCAGGGCGACGGGGTCTAATGAAAAACTGTTTTTT
j_call: TRBJ2-1; d_call: TRBD1; v_call: TRBV11-1; clone_size: NA; cdr3_aa: CASSATISRGRVRNEQFF; cdr3_nt: TGTGCCAGCAGCGCGACGATATCAAGGGGGCGGGTCAGGAATGAGCAGTTCTTC
j_call: TRBJ2-1; d_call: NA; v_call: TRBV11-2; clone_size: once; cdr3_aa: CASRWTGTEQFF; cdr3_nt: TGTGCCAGCAGGTGGACCGGGACTGAGCAGTTCTTC
j_call: TRBJ1-4; d_call: NA; v_call: TRBV5-1; clone_size: NA; cdr3_aa: CASSWQASTVFETEKLFF; cdr3_nt: TGCGCCAGCAGCTGGCAAGCATCAACCGTATTCGAAACTGAAAAACTGTTTTTT
j_call: TRBJ1-6; d_call: TRBD1; v_call: TRBV5-4; clone_size: NA; cdr3_aa: CASSLARGQGSPLHF; cdr3_nt: TGTGCCAGCAGCTTGGCAAGGGGGCAGGGTTCACCCCTCCACTTT
j_call: TRBJ2-1; d_call: NA; v_call: TRBV7-3; clone_size: NA; cdr3_aa: CASSLRSGPSYNEQFF; cdr3_nt: TGTGCCAGCAGCTTACGGTCAGGGCCCTCCTACAATGAGCAGTTCTTC